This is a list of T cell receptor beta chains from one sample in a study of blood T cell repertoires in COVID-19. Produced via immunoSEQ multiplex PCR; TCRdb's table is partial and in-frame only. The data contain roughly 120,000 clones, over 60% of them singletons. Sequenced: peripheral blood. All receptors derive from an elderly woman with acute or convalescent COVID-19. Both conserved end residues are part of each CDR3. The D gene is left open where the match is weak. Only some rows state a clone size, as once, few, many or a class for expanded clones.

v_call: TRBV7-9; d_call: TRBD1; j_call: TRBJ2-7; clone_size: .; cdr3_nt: TGTGCCAGCAGCTCCATCCACAGGGGCTCCTACGAGCAGTACTTC; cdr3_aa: CASSSIHRGSYEQYF
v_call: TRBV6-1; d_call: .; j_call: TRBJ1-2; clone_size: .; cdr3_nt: TGTGCCAGCAGTGCCCGCTCCGGGACACTCAACTATGGCTACACCTTC; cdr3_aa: CASSARSGTLNYGYTF
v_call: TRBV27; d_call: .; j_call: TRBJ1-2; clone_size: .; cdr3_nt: TGTGCCAGCAGTTTAGGGGAGGGGCTGGGCTATGGCTACACCTTC; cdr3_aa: CASSLGEGLGYGYTF
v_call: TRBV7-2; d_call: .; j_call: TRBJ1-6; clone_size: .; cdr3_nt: TGTGCCAGCAGCTTAGTGACGACTCTGGTTAATTCACCCCTCCACTTT; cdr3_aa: CASSLVTTLVNSPLHF
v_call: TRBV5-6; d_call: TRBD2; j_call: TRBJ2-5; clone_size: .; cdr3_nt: TGTGCCAGCAGTTCGACTAGCGGGGGTGAGACCCAGTACTTC; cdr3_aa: CASSSTSGGETQYF
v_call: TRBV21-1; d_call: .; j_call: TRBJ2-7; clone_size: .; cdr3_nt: TGTGCCAGCAGCAAAGGGAAGATGGCGGGTGCGTCCTACGAGCAGTACTTC; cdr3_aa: CASSKGKMAGASYEQYF
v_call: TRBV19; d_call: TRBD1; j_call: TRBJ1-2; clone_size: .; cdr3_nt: TGTGCCAGTAGTTGGGGACAGGCGGAAGGCTACACCTTC; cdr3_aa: CASSWGQAEGYTF
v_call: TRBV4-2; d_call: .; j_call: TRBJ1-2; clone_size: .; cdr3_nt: TGTGCCAGCAGCCAATCTGGTGGAGGGAACTATGGCTACACCTTC; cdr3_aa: CASSQSGGGNYGYTF
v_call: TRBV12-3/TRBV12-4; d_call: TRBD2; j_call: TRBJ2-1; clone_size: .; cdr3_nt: TGTGCCAGCACGCGGGGCAGCGGGAGGGAGCAGTTCTTC; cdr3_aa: CASTRGSGREQFF
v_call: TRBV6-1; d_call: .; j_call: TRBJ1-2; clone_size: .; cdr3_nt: TGTGCCAGCAATCGGTTCGAAGGGGCTTATGGCTACACCTTC; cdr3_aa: CASNRFEGAYGYTF
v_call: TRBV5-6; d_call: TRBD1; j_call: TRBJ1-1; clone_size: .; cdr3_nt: TGTGCCAGCAGCTTGGGGGGACAGGGGGCCCCATTAACTGAAGCTTTCTTT; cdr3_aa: CASSLGGQGAPLTEAFF
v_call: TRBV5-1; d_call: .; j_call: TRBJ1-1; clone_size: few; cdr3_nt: TGCGCCAGCAGCTTGGCGGCAGGGCAGGACACTGAAGCTTTCTTT; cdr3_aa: CASSLAAGQDTEAFF
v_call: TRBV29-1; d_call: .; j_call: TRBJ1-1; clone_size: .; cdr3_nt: TGCAGCGCGTTGTCAGGCGTGAACACTGAAGCTTTCTTT; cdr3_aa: CSALSGVNTEAFF
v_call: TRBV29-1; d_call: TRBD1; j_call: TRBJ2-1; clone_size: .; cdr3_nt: TGCAGCGTTAGTGTGAACAGGGGCAGCGATGAGCAGTTCTTC; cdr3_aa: CSVSVNRGSDEQFF
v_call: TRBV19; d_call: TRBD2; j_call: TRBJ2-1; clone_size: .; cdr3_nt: TGTGCCAGTAGTCCAAGACTAGCGGGAGTAGGGGATTACAATGAGCAGTTCTTC; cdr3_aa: CASSPRLAGVGDYNEQFF
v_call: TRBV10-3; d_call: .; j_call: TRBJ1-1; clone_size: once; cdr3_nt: TGTGCCATCAGTCCCGGGGGGCGAGGCACTGAAGCTTTCTTT; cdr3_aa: CAISPGGRGTEAFF
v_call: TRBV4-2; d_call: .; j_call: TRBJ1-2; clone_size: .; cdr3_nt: TGTGCCAGCAGCCCTTTAGCCGCGCCGTCTGGCTACACCTTC; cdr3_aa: CASSPLAAPSGYTF
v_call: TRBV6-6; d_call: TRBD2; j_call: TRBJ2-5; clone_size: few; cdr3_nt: TGTGCCAGCATGGGGACTAGCGCCAACTTC; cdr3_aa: CASMGTSANF
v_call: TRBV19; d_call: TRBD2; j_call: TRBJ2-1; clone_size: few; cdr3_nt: TGTGCCAGTAGTATCGGGACTAGCGGGAGAAGTGAGCAGTTCTTC; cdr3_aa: CASSIGTSGRSEQFF
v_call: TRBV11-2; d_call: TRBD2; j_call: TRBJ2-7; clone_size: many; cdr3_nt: TGTGCCAGCAGCTTAGGGACTAGCGGGGGGGGTGAGCAGTACTTC; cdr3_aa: CASSLGTSGGGEQYF
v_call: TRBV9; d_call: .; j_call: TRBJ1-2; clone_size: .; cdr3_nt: TGTGCCAGCAGCCCAACCGTTGAACAGGTGTCGGGCTACACCTTC; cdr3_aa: CASSPTVEQVSGYTF
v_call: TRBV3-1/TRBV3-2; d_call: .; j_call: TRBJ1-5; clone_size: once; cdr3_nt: TGTGCCAGTTCCCGGGGATGGGGTCGTCAGCCCCAGCATTTT; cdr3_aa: CASSRGWGRQPQHF
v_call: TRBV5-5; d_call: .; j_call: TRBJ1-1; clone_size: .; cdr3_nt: TGTGCCAGCAGCTTCCGGCAGGGTGGGACTGAAGCTTTCTTT; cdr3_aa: CASSFRQGGTEAFF
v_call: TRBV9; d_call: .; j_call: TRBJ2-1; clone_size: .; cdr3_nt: TGTGCCAGCAGCGTAGGGGGGCCGTACAATGAGCAGTTCTTC; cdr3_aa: CASSVGGPYNEQFF
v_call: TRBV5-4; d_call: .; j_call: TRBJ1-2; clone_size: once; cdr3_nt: TGTGCCAGCAGCTCTACAGGTTTTGGGGGCTACACCTTC; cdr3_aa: CASSSTGFGGYTF
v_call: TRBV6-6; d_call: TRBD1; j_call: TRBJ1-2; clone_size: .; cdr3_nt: TGTGCCAGCAGTTACTCAAGGGGGCGAGGCTACACCTTC; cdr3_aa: CASSYSRGRGYTF
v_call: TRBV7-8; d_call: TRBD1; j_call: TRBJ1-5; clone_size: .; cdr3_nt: TGTGCCAGCAGCCCCTGGGGCAGGGGGGATGGTTATAGCAATCAGCCCCAGCATTTT; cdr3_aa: CASSPWGRGDGYSNQPQHF
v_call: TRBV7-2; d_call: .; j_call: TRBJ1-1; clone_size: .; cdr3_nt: TGTGCCAGCAGCACTAGGACAGCGAACACTGAAGCTTTCTTT; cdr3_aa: CASSTRTANTEAFF
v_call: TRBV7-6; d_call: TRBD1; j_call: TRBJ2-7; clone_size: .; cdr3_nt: TGTGCCAGCAGCCCAGGGACAGGGTCCCCTAACGAGCAGTACTTC; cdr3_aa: CASSPGTGSPNEQYF
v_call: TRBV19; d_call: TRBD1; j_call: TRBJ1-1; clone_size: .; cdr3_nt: TGTGCCAGTAGTATCCCTTCGACAGGGGGGTCCACTGAAGCTTTCTTT; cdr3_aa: CASSIPSTGGSTEAFF
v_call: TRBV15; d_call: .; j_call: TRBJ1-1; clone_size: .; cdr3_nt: TGTGCCACCAGCAGGCAGCCGGGGACTGAAGCTTTCTTT; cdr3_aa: CATSRQPGTEAFF
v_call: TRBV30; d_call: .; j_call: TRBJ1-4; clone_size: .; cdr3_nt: TGTGCCTGGACAGGGACAAATGAAAAACTGTTTTTT; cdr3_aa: CAWTGTNEKLFF
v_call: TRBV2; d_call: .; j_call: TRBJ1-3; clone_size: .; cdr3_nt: TGTGCCAGCAGTGAAGGGGCGGGGTTTGGAAACACCATATATTTT; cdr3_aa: CASSEGAGFGNTIYF
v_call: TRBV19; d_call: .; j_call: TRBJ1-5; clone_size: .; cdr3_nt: TGTGCCAGTAGTGACTACTATCAGCCCCAGCATTTT; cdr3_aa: CASSDYYQPQHF
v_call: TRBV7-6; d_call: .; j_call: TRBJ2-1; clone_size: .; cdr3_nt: TGTGCCAGCAGCTTAGTACACATCCAAACGAGAGGGCCGGGCAATGAGCAGTTCTTC; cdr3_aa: CASSLVHIQTRGPGNEQFF
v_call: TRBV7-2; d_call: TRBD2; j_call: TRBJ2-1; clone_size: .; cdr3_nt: TGTGCCAGCAGCTTCCGGGGCGGGGGTGCTGAAAACAATGAGCAGTTCTTC; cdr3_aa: CASSFRGGGAENNEQFF
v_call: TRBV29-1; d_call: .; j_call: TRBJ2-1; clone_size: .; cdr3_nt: TGCAGCGTTGGATCGAGCAATGAGCAGTTCTTC; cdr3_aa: CSVGSSNEQFF
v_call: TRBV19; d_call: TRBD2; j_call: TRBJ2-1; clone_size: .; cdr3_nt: TGTGCCAGTGGGGGGAGGAGCGGGAGGGCCCTTTCCTCCTACAATGAGCAGTTCTTC; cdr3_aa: CASGGRSGRALSSYNEQFF
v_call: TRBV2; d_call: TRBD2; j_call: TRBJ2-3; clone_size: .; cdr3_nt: TGTGCCAGCAGTGAGCAGGGACTAGCGGGAGGGCCAAGGGGAGATACGCAGTATTTT; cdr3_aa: CASSEQGLAGGPRGDTQYF
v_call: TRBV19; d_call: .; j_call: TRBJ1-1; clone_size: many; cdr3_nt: TGTGCCAGTAGCCCAACAGGGATGGGCACTGAAGCTTTCTTT; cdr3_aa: CASSPTGMGTEAFF
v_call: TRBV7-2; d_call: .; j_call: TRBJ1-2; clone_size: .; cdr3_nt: TGTGCCAGCAGCTTGATCAGGGAAAGTGCCGGCTACACCTTC; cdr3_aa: CASSLIRESAGYTF
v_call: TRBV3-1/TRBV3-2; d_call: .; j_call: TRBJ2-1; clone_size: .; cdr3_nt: TGTGCCAGCACTAACCGGGGAGACTACAATGAGCAGTTCTTC; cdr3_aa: CASTNRGDYNEQFF
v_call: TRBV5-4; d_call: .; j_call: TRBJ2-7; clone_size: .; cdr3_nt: TGTGCCAGCAAATTAGCCTCGGGACTCGCTGACGAGCAGTACTTC; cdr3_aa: CASKLASGLADEQYF
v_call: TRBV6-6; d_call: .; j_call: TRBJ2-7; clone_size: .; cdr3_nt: TGTGCCAGCAGTAGACAGCGTACCTACGAGCAGTACTTC; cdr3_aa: CASSRQRTYEQYF
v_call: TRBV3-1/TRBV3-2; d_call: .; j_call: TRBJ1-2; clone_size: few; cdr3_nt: TGTGCCAGCAGCCATGGCGGAGGGGAGGACTATGGCTACACCTTC; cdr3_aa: CASSHGGGEDYGYTF
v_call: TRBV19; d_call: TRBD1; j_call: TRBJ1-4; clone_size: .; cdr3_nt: TGTGCCACCGCGTTACAGGGGGTTAATGAAAAACTGTTTTTT; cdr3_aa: CATALQGVNEKLFF
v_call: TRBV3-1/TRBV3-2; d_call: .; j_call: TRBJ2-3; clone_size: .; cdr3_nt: TGTGCCAGCAGCTCACGGTTGCGACACACCACAGATACGCAGTATTTT; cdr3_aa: CASSSRLRHTTDTQYF
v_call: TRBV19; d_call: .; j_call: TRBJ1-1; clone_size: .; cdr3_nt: TGTGCCAGTAGTACGACAGGACGGCACAGGGACACTGAAGCTTTCTTT; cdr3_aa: CASSTTGRHRDTEAFF
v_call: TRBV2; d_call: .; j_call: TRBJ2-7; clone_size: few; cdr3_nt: TGTGCCAGCAGTGTCGCGATAACAGCGGGCGAGCAGTACTTC; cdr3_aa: CASSVAITAGEQYF
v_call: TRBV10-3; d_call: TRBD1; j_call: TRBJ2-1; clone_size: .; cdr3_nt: TGTGCCATCAGTGAGTCGACGGGGACAGGTCACTACAATGAGCAGTTCTTC; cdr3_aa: CAISESTGTGHYNEQFF
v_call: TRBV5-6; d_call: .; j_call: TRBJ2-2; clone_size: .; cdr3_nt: TGTGCCAGCAGTACAGCCGGGGGGCCCGGGGAGCTGTTTTTT; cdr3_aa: CASSTAGGPGELFF
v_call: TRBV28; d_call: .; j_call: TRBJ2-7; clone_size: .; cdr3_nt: TGTGCCAGCAGTTCTCCCCTTAGATCAGGCCGTTACGAGCAGTACTTC; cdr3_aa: CASSSPLRSGRYEQYF
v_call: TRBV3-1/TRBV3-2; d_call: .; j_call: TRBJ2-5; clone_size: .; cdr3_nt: TGTGCCAGCAGCCAATACGTTGCCGGAGAAGAGACCCAGTACTTC; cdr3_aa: CASSQYVAGEETQYF
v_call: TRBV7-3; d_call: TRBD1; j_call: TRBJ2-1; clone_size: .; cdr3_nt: TGTGCCAGCAGCTTAACAGGGGGCCCTGAGCAGTTCTTC; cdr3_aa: CASSLTGGPEQFF
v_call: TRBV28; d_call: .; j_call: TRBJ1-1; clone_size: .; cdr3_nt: TGTGCCAGCAGTACCCGATTCTCGGTCACTGAAGCTTTCTTT; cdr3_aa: CASSTRFSVTEAFF
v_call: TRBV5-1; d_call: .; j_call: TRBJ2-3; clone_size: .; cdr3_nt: TGCGCCAGCAGCTTACCCCTCGGAAGCGGAAACACAGATACGCAGTATTTT; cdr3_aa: CASSLPLGSGNTDTQYF
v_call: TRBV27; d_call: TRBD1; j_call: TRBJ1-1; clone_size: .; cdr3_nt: TGTGCCAGTGGACAGGGGGTGGCTGAAGCTTTCTTT; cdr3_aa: CASGQGVAEAFF
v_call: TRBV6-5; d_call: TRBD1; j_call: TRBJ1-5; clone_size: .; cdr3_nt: TGTGCCAGCAGCTGGGACAGAAATCAGCCCCAGCATTTT; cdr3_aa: CASSWDRNQPQHF
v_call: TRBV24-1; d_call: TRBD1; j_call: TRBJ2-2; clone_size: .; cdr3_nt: TGTGCCACCAGTGAGGCAGGGGGCAAGACCGGGGAGCTGTTTTTT; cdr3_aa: CATSEAGGKTGELFF